These 26 T cell receptor beta chains were all obtained from the same sample, sequenced in a study of shared clonotypes between healthy human individuals. Naive CD8 isolation took CD45RO-negative cells positively selected for CCR7 and excluded terminally differentiated effector memory CD45RA+ cells. Sequencing used immunoSEQ multiplex PCR; TCRdb keeps in-frame clones, though not all of them. The data contain about 2.1 million clones, roughly 95% of them singletons. The sample taken for sequencing was naive CD8+ T cells from PBMCs. These receptors were obtained from a young man in good health. Some clones in this sample may be carry-over from other donors' samples.

With respect to this clone: This sample also contains other DNA sequences that code for the same CDR3. The chain couples TRBV9 to TRBJ2-5; D unresolved. V lost 4 bases to trimming and J lost 5 bases, with 6 bases between them. The CDR3 loop spans 11 amino acids. CDR1 and CDR2 from the germline V gene are SGDLS and YYNGEE. The CDR3 DNA is TGTGCCAGCAGCCCTGGGGAGACCCAGTACTTC. It specifies CASSPGETQYF. Supplemented by reference TRBV9 and TRBJ2-5, the full variable domain reads DSGVTQTPKHLITATGQRVTLRCSPRSGDLSVYWYQQSLDQGLQFLIQYYNGEERAKGNILERFSAQQFPDLHSELNLSSLELGDSALYFCASSPGETQYFGPGTRLLVL.

The chain links TRBV6-1 to TRBJ1-4; possibly TRBD1 for D (5 bases). The V gene lost 6 bases and the J gene lost 4 bases, with 12 bases spanning the gap. The CDR3 is 14 amino acids. CDR1 is MNHNS, CDR2 SASEGT, per germline. The CDR3 protein is CASRLTDINEKLFF. Here the CDR3 DNA reads TGTGCCAGCAGATTGACAGACATTAATGAAAAACTGTTTTTT.

The J gene is TRBJ2-7, the V gene TRBV30; TRBD1 might be the D (5 bases). Germline V gene data show CDR1 as GTSNPN and CDR2 as SVGIG (reference sequence). The CDR3 is 12 residues long. Deletions cut 7 bases from V and 3 bases from J, with 13 bases between. The CDR3 protein is CASWEGDYEQYF. The CDR3 nucleotides are TGTGCCTCATGGGAAGGGGACTACGAGCAGTACTTC. The variable domain in full, with the rest retrieved from reference TRBV30 and TRBJ2-7, is SQTIHQWPATLVQPVGSPLSLECTVEGTSNPNLYWYRQAAGRGLQLLFYSVGIGQISSEVPQNLSASRPQDRQFILSSKKLLLSDSGFYLCASWEGDYEQYFGPGTRLTVT.

V usage is TRBV7-6 and J usage is TRBJ1-2; D gene unclear. This CDR3 comprises 21 residues. The V gene lost 5 bases and the J gene lost 8 bases, with 39 bases spanning the gap. CDR1 is SGHVS and CDR2 is FNYEAQ in the germline V gene. DNA of the CDR3: TGTGCCAGCAGCCCCCTCAGCCGGGGAGCCCACCGGGAAGACACCCTGAGGGGCTACACCTTC. It translates to CASSPLSRGAHREDTLRGYTF.

J is TRBJ1-2 and V is TRBV6-5; TRBD1 aligns across 9 bases. CDR1 MNHEY and CDR2 SVGAGI come from the germline V gene. CDR3 size: 15 residues. The junction had 11 bases not matched to a gene; V was cut back by 8 bases and J by 4 bases. The CDR3 bases are TGTGCCAGCCCCCCTGGGGACAGGGTGGTCTATGGCTACACCTTC. Its translation: CASPPGDRVVYGYTF.

The CDR3 DNA sequence: TGCAGCGTTGAAGAGGGACAGCGCCCCTACGAGCAGTACTTC. Protein product: CSVEEGQRPYEQYF. The gene calls are TRBV29-1 and TRBJ2-5, with 7 bases that match TRBD1. TRBJ2-7 matches the DNA end more closely, so the J call is doubtful. CDR3 length: 14 residues. CDR1 and CDR2 from the germline V gene are SQVTM and ANQGSEA.

The V gene is TRBV7-2, the J gene TRBJ2-7, with a weak D call TRBD1 (5 bases). The germline V gene has CDR1 SGHTA and CDR2 FQGNSA. V was trimmed by 2 bases and J by 2 bases, leaving 10 bases between them. This CDR3 has 14 residues. The CDR3 nucleotides read TGTGCCAGCAGCTTAATAACAGGAACCTACGAGCAGTACTTC. As protein: CASSLITGTYEQYF.

V usage is TRBV2 and J usage is TRBJ2-7, with D possibly TRBD2 on 6 matching bases. V lost 4 bases and J lost 5, with 9 bases in between. Germline CDR1 SNHLY, CDR2 FYNNEI. CDR3 size: 12 residues. The CDR3 DNA is TGTGCCAGCAGTGTTTGGGGGGACGAGCAGTACTTC. Its translation: CASSVWGDEQYF.

The chain is built from TRBV6-1 and TRBJ1-2; 10 bases align to TRBD1. The CDR3 covers 12 residues. The V and J ends lost 7 bases and 11 bases, in that order; junction bases with no gene match: 7. Germline lookup yields CDR1 MNHNS and CDR2 SASEGT. DNA for the CDR3: TGTGCCAGCATCGGGACAGGGGATCCATACACCTTC. Amino acid sequence: CASIGTGDPYTF.

The V gene is TRBV23-1, the J gene TRBJ1-2, with TRBD1 as a possible D gene (6 bases). TRBV23-1 is flagged as an ORF with uncertain function. V dropped 6 bases and J dropped 2 bases, with 16 bases sitting between them. This CDR3 contains 15 residues. DNA for the CDR3: TGCGCCAGCAGCAGATACAGGGAAATCAACTATGGCTACACCTTC. Protein sequence: CASSRYREINYGYTF.

The chain is built from TRBV4-3 and TRBJ2-7, with 9 bases fitting TRBD2. This CDR3 contains 17 residues. V gave up 4 bases and J gave up 2 bases; unmatched junction bases: 12. Germline loops: CDR1 LGHNA, CDR2 YSLEER. CDR3 loop: CASSPQGGGRAAYEQYF. Here the CDR3 DNA reads TGCGCCAGCAGCCCTCAAGGGGGCGGGAGGGCCGCCTACGAGCAGTACTTC.

This clone was counted a few times. The chain carries TRBV27 and TRBJ2-7; 9 nucleotides line up with TRBD1. J was trimmed by 5 bases and V by 9 bases; bases with no gene match: 11. The CDR3 consists of 14 residues. Germline V gene lookup returns CDR1 MNHEY and CDR2 SMNVEV (reference sequence). CDR3 DNA sequence: TGTGCCAGTGCTGTGGGACAGGGTGCCCACGAGCAGTACTTC. As protein: CASAVGQGAHEQYF.

As for this clone: Other nucleotide sequences in the sample specify the same CDR3. This chain connects TRBV7-3 to TRBJ2-2; either TRBD1 or TRBD2 may fit D (5 bases each). From germline, CDR1 is SGHTA and CDR2 FQGTGA. V was shortened by 1 base and J by 4 bases, with 7 bases between the two germline ends. The CDR3 runs to 14 residues. In DNA form, the CDR3 reads TGTGCCAGCAGCTTAAGGGACGGCACCGGGGAGCTGTTTTTT. Encoded protein: CASSLRDGTGELFF.

Concerning this clone itself: The same CDR3 can be traced to other DNA sequences in this sample. This chain links TRBV6-6 with TRBJ2-7; 14 positions match TRBD2. Germline V CDR1 and CDR2: MNHNY, SVGAGI (reference sequence). Trimming at V came to 0 bases and at J to 5 bases, leaving 0 bases not matched to a gene. The CDR3 runs to 15 residues. The CDR3 bases are TGTGCCAGCAGTTACTCGGGACTAGCGGGAGACGAGCAGTACTTC. Translation: CASSYSGLAGDEQYF.

The chain uses TRBV19 and TRBJ2-2; 7 nucleotides agree with TRBD2. The CDR3 is 13 amino acids. With 5 bases clipped from V and 4 bases from J, the junction kept 1 base outside the gene matches. Looked up from germline, CDR1 is LNHDA and CDR2 is SQIVND (reference sequence). The DNA of the CDR3 is TGTGCCAGTAGTGGGAGGGGCACCGGGGAGCTGTTTTTT. Its protein is CASSGRGTGELFF.

The J gene is TRBJ2-2, the V gene TRBV7-2; the match to TRBD2 covers 15 bases. Trimming removed 5 bases from V and 3 bases from J; junction bases left unmatched: 4. The CDR3 has 17 amino acids. CDR1 SGHTA and CDR2 FQGNSA come from the germline V gene. The CDR3 here is CASSGLAGGQDTGELFF. DNA for the CDR3: TGTGCCAGCAGCGGACTAGCGGGAGGGCAGGACACCGGGGAGCTGTTTTTT.

V gene TRBV5-5 combines with J gene TRBJ2-2; TRBD2 matches 10 bases. The CDR3 runs to 15 residues. Germline-derived CDR1 and CDR2 are SGHKS and YYEKEE (reference sequence). V shed 3 bases, J shed 6 bases, and the junction held 5 bases outside the gene matches. CDR3 nucleotides: TGTGCCAGCAGCTCTAGCGGGAGATATGCCGGGGAGCTGTTTTTT. This gives the protein CASSSSGRYAGELFF.

V and J are TRBV5-6 and TRBJ1-6; D gene ambiguous. This CDR3 contains 14 residues. Between the trimmed V and J ends, which lost 4 bases and 12 bases, there was a span of 17 bases. Germline V gene lookup returns CDR1 SGHDT and CDR2 YYEEEE. The CDR3 loop reads CASSPAGTLRPLHF. The CDR3 DNA is TGTGCCAGCAGCCCGGCGGGTACATTGAGACCCCTCCACTTT.

The chain couples TRBV13 to TRBJ2-5; possibly TRBD2 for D (5 bases). Germline V lookup: CDR1 PRHDT, CDR2 FYEKMQ (reference sequence). The V gene lost 4 bases and the J gene lost 2 bases, with 20 bases spanning the gap. The CDR3 is 17 residues long. The DNA for the CDR3 is TGTGCCAGCAGCTCCCTATCGGATCTGGAGGAACAAGAGACCCAGTACTTC. Translating gives CASSSLSDLEEQETQYF.

Of note for this clone: Other DNA sequences in this specimen translate into the identical CDR3. This sequence joins TRBV4-2 and TRBJ2-7, with unresolved D. CDR3 size: 11 residues. Trimming shortened V by 1 base and J by 7 bases, and 5 bases separated the two germline ends. The germline V gene encodes CDR1 LGHNA and CDR2 YNFKEQ. The CDR3 protein is CASSQGWEQYF. In DNA, the CDR3 is TGTGCCAGCAGCCAAGGTTGGGAGCAGTACTTC.

V is TRBV2 and J is TRBJ2-1; D is perhaps TRBD1 (5 bases). Trimming stripped 8 bases from V and 6 bases from J, with 11 bases between. This CDR3 is built from 12 residues. From germline, CDR1 is SNHLY and CDR2 FYNNEI. As DNA, the CDR3 is TGTGCCAGCTCTCCAGGGTCCAATGAGCAGTTCTTC. Translating gives CASSPGSNEQFF.

V is TRBV9 and J is TRBJ2-7, with 9 bases matching TRBD2. This CDR3 is 16 amino acids long. CDR1 is SGDLS and CDR2 is YYNGEE in the germline V gene. With V trimmed by 4 bases and J by 3 bases, 11 bases remained unmatched. The CDR3 DNA is TGTGCCAGCAGCTCCTCTGGCGGGAGGGCCCTCTACGAGCAGTACTTC. Amino acid sequence: CASSSSGGRALYEQYF.

The CDR3 loop is CASSLDGGAYNEQFF. The CDR3 DNA reads as TGCGCCAGCAGCTTGGACGGCGGGGCCTACAATGAGCAGTTCTTC. The V gene is TRBV5-1, the J gene TRBJ2-1; perhaps TRBD2 as D (6 bases). This CDR3 region has 15 residues. Trimming cost V 0 bases and J 2 bases, with 9 bases left between them. Germline loops: CDR1 SGHRS, CDR2 YFSETQ.

The J gene is TRBJ1-2, the V gene TRBV9; TRBD1 might be the D (5 bases). CDR1 is SGDLS and CDR2 is YYNGEE in the germline V gene. The CDR3 extends over 14 amino acids. Trimming took off 3 bases at V and 8 bases at J, with 17 bases between the two ends. The CDR3 is CASSAQNQGRGYTF. CDR3 nucleotide sequence: TGTGCCAGCAGCGCTCAAAATCAGGGACGCGGCTACACCTTC.

In nucleotides, the CDR3 is TGTGCCAGCAGTTACTGGGACAGGGGCGAAAAACTGTTTTTT. Residues: CASSYWDRGEKLFF. The chain combines TRBV6-6 with TRBJ1-4, with TRBD1 matching over 10 bases. Trimming took 1 base from V and 8 from J; bases not matched to a gene: 1. This CDR3 contains 14 residues. Germline assignment: CDR1 MNHNY and CDR2 SVGAGI (reference sequence).

The J gene is TRBJ2-6, the V gene TRBV2; perhaps TRBD1 as D (5 bases). The CDR3 is made up of 16 amino acids. Germline assignment: CDR1 SNHLY and CDR2 FYNNEI. V lost 2 bases to trimming and J lost 1 base, with 9 bases between them. For the CDR3, the DNA is TGTGCCAGCAGTGAAAGCAGGGCGTCTGGGGCCAACGTCCTGACTTTC. This sequence encodes CASSESRASGANVLTF.